This T cell receptor beta chain emerged from a study of cytomegalovirus exposure and HLA in healthy donors. Findings of the study overall: Cytomegalovirus status was reportedly diagnosed by the classifier with high sensitivity and specificity. Researchers reported in a later analysis that a missense DCLRE1C variant was tied to TCR beta V- and J-gene trimming. It emerged from a later analysis that several of the most significant clusters appeared to be linked to common viral pathogens.

13 Jbeta primers and 60 Vbeta primers were used for the PCR. TCRdb keeps only in-frame clones here, not all; method: immunoSEQ multiplex PCR. In the table there are more than 95,000 clones, around 70% of which are singletons. V was trimmed by 0 bases and J by 4 bases, leaving 8 bases between them. The germline gives CDR1 SGDLS, CDR2 YYNGEE. The CDR3 loop spans 14 amino acids. On this clone itself: Antigen: not known.

Sequenced input: PBMCs. The sequence was obtained from a man aged 25 to 45 in good health and CMV-seronegative. The J gene is TRBJ1-3, the V gene TRBV9; a weak D match, TRBD1 (5 bases). Written as DNA, the CDR3 is TGTGCCAGCAGCGTAGGGGGGGGAGGAAACACCATATATTTT. Translation gives CASSVGGGGNTIYF.